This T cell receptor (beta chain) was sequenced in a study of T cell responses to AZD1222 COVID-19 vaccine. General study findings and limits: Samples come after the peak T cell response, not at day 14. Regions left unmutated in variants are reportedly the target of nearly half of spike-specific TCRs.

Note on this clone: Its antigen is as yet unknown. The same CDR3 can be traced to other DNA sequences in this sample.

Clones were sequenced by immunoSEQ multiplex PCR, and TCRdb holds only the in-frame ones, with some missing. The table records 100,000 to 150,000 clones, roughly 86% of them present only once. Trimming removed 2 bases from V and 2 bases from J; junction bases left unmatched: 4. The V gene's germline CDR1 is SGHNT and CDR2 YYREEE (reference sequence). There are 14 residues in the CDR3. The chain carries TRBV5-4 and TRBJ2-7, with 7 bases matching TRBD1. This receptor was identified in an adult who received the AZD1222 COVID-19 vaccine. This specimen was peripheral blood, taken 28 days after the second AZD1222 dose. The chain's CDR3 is CASSFYRGPYEQYF. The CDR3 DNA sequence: TGTGCCAGCAGCTTCTACAGGGGCCCCTACGAGCAGTACTTC.